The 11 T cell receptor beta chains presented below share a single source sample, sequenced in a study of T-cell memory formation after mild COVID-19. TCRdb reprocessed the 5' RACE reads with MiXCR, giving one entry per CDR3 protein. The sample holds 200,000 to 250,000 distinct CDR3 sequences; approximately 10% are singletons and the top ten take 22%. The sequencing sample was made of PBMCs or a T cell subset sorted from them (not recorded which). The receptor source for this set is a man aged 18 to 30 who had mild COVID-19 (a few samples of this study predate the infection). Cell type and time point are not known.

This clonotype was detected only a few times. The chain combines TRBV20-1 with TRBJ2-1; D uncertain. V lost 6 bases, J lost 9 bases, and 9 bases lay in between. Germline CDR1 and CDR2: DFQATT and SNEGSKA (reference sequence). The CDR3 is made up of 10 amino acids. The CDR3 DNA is TGCAGTGCAAGGACCAGTGAGCAGTTCTTC. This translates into CSARTSEQFF.

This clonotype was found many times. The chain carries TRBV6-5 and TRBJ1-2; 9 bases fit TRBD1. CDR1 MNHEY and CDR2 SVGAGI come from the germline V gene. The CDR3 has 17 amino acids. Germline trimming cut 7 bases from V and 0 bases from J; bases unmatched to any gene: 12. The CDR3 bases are TGTGCCAGCAAAGGGACCGGGACAGGGAGAGCTAACTATGGCTACACCTTC. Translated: CASKGTGTGRANYGYTF.

CDR3 in amino acids: CASSLNLAGSTDTQYF. DNA for the CDR3: TGTGCCAGCAGCTTAAATCTAGCGGGGAGCACAGATACGCAGTATTTT. J is TRBJ2-3 and V is TRBV7-3; 9 nucleotides agree with TRBD2. After removal of 1 base from V and 0 bases from J, the junction contained 2 bases not matched to a gene. The CDR3 runs 16 residues. CDR1 and CDR2 from the germline V gene are SGHTA and FQGTGA.

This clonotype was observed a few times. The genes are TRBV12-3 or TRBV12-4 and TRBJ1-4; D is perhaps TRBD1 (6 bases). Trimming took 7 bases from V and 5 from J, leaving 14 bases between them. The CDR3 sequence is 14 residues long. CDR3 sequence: CASTKDSQNEKLFF. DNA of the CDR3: TGTGCCAGCACCAAGGACAGCCAGAATGAAAAACTGTTTTTT.

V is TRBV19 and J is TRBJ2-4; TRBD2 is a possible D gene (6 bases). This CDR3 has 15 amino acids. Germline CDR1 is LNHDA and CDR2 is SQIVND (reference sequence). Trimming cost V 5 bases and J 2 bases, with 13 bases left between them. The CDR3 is CASSRGGEPKNIQYF. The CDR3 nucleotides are TGTGCCAGTAGTCGCGGAGGGGAACCCAAAAACATTCAGTACTTC. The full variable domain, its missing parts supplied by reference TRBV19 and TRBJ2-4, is DGGITQSPKYLFRKEGQNVTLSCEQNLNHDAMYWYRQDPGQGLRLIYYSQIVNDFQKGDIAEGYSVSREKKESFPLTVTSAQKNPTAFYLCASSRGGEPKNIQYFGAGTRLSVL.

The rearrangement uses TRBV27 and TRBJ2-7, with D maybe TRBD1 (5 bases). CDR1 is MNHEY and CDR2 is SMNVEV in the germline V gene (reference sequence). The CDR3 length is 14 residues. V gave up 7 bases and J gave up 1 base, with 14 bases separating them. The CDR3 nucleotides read TGTGCCAGCAACCTCGGACACGGTTCCTACGAGCAGTACTTC. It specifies CASNLGHGSYEQYF.

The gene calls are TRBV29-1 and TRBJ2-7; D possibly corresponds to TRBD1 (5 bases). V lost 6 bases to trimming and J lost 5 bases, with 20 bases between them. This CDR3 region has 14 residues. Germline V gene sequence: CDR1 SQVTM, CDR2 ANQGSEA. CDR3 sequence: CSVSDRSSYNEQYF. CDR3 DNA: TGCAGCGTCAGCGACAGAAGCTCCTACAACGAGCAGTACTTC.

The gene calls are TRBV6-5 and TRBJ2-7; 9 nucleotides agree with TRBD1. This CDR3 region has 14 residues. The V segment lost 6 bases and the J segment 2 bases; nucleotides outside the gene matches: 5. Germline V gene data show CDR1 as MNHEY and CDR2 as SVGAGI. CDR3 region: CASRRDREAYEQYV. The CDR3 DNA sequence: TGTGCCAGCAGGCGGGACAGGGAGGCCTACGAGCAGTACGTC.

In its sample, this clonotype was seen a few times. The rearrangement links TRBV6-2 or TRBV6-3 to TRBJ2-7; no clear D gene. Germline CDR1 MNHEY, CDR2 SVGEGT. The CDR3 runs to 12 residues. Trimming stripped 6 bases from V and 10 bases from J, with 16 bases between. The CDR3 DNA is TGTGCCAGCAGCTTGGCCGGGCCAACACAGTACGTC. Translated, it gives CASSLAGPTQYV.

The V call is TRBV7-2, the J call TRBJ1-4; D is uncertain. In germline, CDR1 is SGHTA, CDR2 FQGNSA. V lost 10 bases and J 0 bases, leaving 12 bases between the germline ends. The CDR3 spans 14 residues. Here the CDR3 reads CATQSATTNEKLFF. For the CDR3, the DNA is TGTGCCACCCAGTCGGCGACAACTAATGAAAAACTGTTTTTT.

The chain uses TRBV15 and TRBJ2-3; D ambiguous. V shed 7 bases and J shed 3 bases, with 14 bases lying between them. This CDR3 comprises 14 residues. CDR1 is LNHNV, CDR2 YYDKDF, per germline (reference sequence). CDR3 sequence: CATMAGRLTDTQYF. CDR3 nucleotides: TGTGCCACCATGGCCGGGCGACTGACAGATACGCAGTATTTT.